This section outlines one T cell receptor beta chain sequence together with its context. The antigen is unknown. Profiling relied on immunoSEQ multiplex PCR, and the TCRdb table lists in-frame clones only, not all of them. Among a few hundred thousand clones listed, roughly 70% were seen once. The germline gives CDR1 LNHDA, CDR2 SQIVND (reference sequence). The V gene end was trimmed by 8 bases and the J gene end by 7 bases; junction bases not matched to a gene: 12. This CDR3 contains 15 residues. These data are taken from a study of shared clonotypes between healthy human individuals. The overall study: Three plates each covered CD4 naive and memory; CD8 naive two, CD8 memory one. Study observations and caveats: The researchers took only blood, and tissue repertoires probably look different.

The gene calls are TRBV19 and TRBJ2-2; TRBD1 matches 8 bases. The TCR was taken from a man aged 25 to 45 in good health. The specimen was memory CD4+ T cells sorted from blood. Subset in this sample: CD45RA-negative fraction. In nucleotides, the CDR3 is TGTGCCAGTCGCGGTCGGCAGGGGGCTGTCGGGGAGCTGTTTTTT. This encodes CASRGRQGAVGELFF.